This paragraph covers one T cell receptor (beta chain) sequence. Antigen unknown. The V end lost 2 bases, the J end lost 5 bases, and 3 bases lay between the germline ends. This CDR3 is built from 11 residues. CDR1 is SGHRS, CDR2 YFSETQ, per germline. It was with 60 Vbeta and 13 Jbeta primers that the PCR ran. In the original workflow: Later reanalysis found 60 million to 90 million unique TCR beta chains, about 11 million of them shared. TCRdb keeps only in-frame clones here, not all; method: immunoSEQ multiplex PCR. V, J and clone size were drawn from that table, and D and trimming were deduced from the DNA. The sample has about 230,000 clones; about 80% are singletons. The sample originates from a study of cytomegalovirus exposure and HLA in healthy donors. Study-level results: It was likely that a cluster of highly shared sequence variants was a sequencing artifact. V- and J-gene trimming in TCR beta was tied to a missense DCLRE1C variant by an analysis performed later.

J is TRBJ2-3 and V is TRBV5-1; no definite D call. This receptor was taken from a middle-aged woman in good health and CMV-seronegative. Sequenced input: PBMCs. The CDR3 here is CASSFLDTQYF. In nucleotides, the CDR3 is TGCGCCAGCAGCTTCCTAGATACGCAGTATTTT.